One sample yielded the 12 T cell receptor beta chains listed below, sequenced in a study of shared clonotypes between healthy human individuals (TCRdb year 2020). The library was prepared using the immunoSEQ multiplex PCR assay. The source is immuneACCESS, and TCRdb retained only in-frame sequences with V and J called. Part of the clones is not carried over; for the studies checked, unresolved V genes explain less than half of this, and the remainder is unexplained. Present in this sample are about 380,000 clones, 96% of which were seen just once. The ten largest clones take up around 0.3% of the sample. The sequenced material came from memory CD8+ T cells sorted from blood. The intended sense of this specimen's cell subset or site label: CD45RO+ cells pooled with CCR7-negative TemRA cells. The receptors were sampled from a man between 25 and 39 years old in good health.

V usage is TRBV11-2 and J usage is TRBJ1-2; 9 bases match TRBD1. Germline CDR1 SGHAT, CDR2 FQNNGV. Trimming cost V 0 bases and J 8 bases; bases outside gene matches: 4. The CDR3 consists of 14 residues. The CDR3, as DNA: TGTGCCAGCAGCTTAGATCCGACAGGGGGAGGCTACACCTTC. Amino acids: CASSLDPTGGGYTF.

The chain uses TRBV28 and TRBJ2-2; TRBD2 matches 15 bases. This CDR3 has 18 residues. Germline values: CDR1 MDHEN, CDR2 SYDVKM. Trimming cost V 4 bases and J 5 bases; bases outside gene matches: 8. The CDR3 loop is CASSSPGLAGGPTGELFF. The CDR3 coding sequence is TGTGCCAGCAGTTCCCCCGGACTAGCGGGAGGGCCGACCGGGGAGCTGTTTTTT.

Concerning this clone: Other DNA sequences in this specimen translate into the identical CDR3. The rearrangement joins TRBV28 to TRBJ2-6, with 7 bases identical to TRBD2. CDR1 is MDHEN and CDR2 is SYDVKM in the germline V gene. The J segment lost 2 bases and the V segment lost 2 bases, leaving 0 bases of the junction unmatched. The CDR3 is made up of 15 amino acids. CDR3 DNA sequence: TGTGCCAGCAGTTTAGCGGGGGCTGGGGCCAACGTCCTGACTTTC. Protein sequence: CASSLAGAGANVLTF.

The CDR3 DNA follows: TGCAGCGTAGACAGGGCCACCGGGGAGCTGTTTTTT. As protein: CSVDRATGELFF. The chain uses TRBV29-1 and TRBJ2-2; 7 nucleotides align to TRBD1. Germline lookup yields CDR1 SQVTM and CDR2 ANQGSEA. This CDR3 region has 12 residues. V was clipped by 6 bases and J by 4 bases; unmatched bases: 2.

A single count supports this clone. The CDR3 DNA follows: TGTGCCAGCAGTGGATTATACAGGGTTTATTTT. Its protein product is CASSGLYRVYF. The V call is TRBV28, the J call TRBJ2-3; TRBD1 might be the D (6 bases). This CDR3 has 11 residues. The ends were cut back, 5 bases at V and 15 bases at J, with 15 bases in the middle. From germline, CDR1 is MDHEN and CDR2 SYDVKM.

This chain connects TRBV28 to TRBJ1-5; 10 bases line up with TRBD1. The CDR3 runs 15 residues. J was trimmed by 7 bases and V by 6 bases; bases with no gene match: 9. Germline CDR1 and CDR2: MDHEN and SYDVKM. The CDR3 sequence is CASRGGTGEHQPQHF. CDR3 in DNA: TGTGCCAGCAGGGGGGGGACAGGGGAGCACCAGCCCCAGCATTTT.

This sequence joins TRBV7-9 and TRBJ2-1, with D unresolved. Deletions cut 1 base from V and 10 bases from J, with 17 bases between. The CDR3 has 15 residues. The germline V gene has CDR1 SEHNR and CDR2 FQNEAQ (reference sequence). The CDR3 DNA reads as TGTGCCAGCAGCTTAGGGCCAAGGCCATATGAGGAGCAGTTCTTC. This sequence encodes CASSLGPRPYEEQFF.

J is TRBJ2-2 and V is TRBV30; possibly TRBD1 for D (6 bases). This CDR3 spans 16 amino acids. The V end lost 0 bases, the J end lost 7 bases, and 18 bases lay between the germline ends. Per germline, CDR1 GTSNPN and CDR2 SVGIG (reference sequence). The CDR3 here is CAWSVRRQGTDGELFF. CDR3 in DNA: TGTGCCTGGAGTGTACGCCGTCAGGGGACCGACGGGGAGCTGTTTTTT.

The V gene is TRBV6-4, the J gene TRBJ1-1, with 7 nucleotides matching TRBD1. The J segment lost 4 bases and the V segment lost 8 bases, leaving 4 bases of the junction unmatched. CDR3 length: 12 residues. Germline-derived CDR1 and CDR2 are MRHNA and SNTAGT. CDR3 bases: TGTGCCAGCGACAGGGCGGGCACTGAAGCTTTCTTT. Residues: CASDRAGTEAFF.

The chain links TRBV19 to TRBJ2-7, with D uncertain. The CDR3 spans 14 residues. With 9 bases removed from V and 5 bases from J, the gap between germline ends came to 20 bases. The germline V gene encodes CDR1 LNHDA and CDR2 SQIVND (reference sequence). DNA for the CDR3: TGTGCCAGCGCCCGACGCGGCGATTTGAACGAGCAGTACTTC. This gives the protein CASARRGDLNEQYF.

Of note for this clone: This specimen includes other DNA sequences encoding the same CDR3. This chain connects TRBV28 to TRBJ1-2, with D perhaps TRBD1 (6 bases). The CDR3 totals 12 residues. Between the trimmed V and J ends, which lost 3 bases and 5 bases, there was a span of 7 bases. The germline CDR1 and CDR2 sequences are MDHEN and SYDVKM. CDR3 nucleotide sequence: TGTGCCAGCAGTTTGGACAGTTATGGCTACACCTTC. Residues: CASSLDSYGYTF.

The V and J genes are TRBV28 and TRBJ2-3; possibly TRBD1 or TRBD2 for D (5 bases each). Trimming took off 8 bases at V and 6 bases at J, with 9 bases between the two ends. This CDR3 has 11 amino acids. Germline CDR1 MDHEN, CDR2 SYDVKM. DNA of the CDR3: TGTGCCAGCGGGGGTGTGGATACGCAGTATTTT. Its protein is CASGGVDTQYF.